This record concerns one T cell receptor beta chain sequence. Its antigen is not identified. The V gene's germline CDR1 is MGHRA and CDR2 YSYEKL. CDR3 length: 17 amino acids. V lost 0 bases, J lost 3 bases, and 14 bases lay in between. This record comes from a study of cytomegalovirus exposure and HLA in healthy donors. Overall study: Earlier work reported about 110 million unique TCR beta sequences from about 179 million T cells. Most donors, 70% to 85% of several hundred genotyped, fell in the Caucasian-associated ancestry cluster. Study findings and constraints: It was assumed in the presence/absence analyses that sequencing depth was roughly uniform across donors. A likely sequencing artifact accounted for one observed cluster of highly shared sequence variants.

Both 60 Vbeta primers and 13 Jbeta primers went into the PCR. Assay: immunoSEQ multiplex PCR; the TCRdb copy retains only in-frame clones and omits some. This table has around 100,000 clones, 55% to 80% appearing once. This TCR came from a woman in her twenties or thirties in good health and CMV-seronegative. Material for sequencing was PBMCs. V and J are TRBV4-1 and TRBJ1-4; no definite D call. The CDR3 region has the DNA TGCGCCAGCAGCCAAGAAGACCCCTGGGGAGCTAATGAAAAACTGTTTTTT. It translates to CASSQEDPWGANEKLFF.